This is a list of T cell receptor beta chains from one sample in a study of T-cell reconstitution after alpha-beta-depleted transplantation in children. TCRdb used MiXCR to reprocess the PCR reads, holding one entry per CDR3 protein. The sample lists hundreds of thousands of distinct CDR3 sequences; approximately 9.8% were seen once. The source material was PBMCs from the stem cell graft donor, sampled from the stem cell graft. Source of these receptors: a human donor who donated a stem cell graft to a child with SCID. The CDR3 runs from the conserved cysteine through the conserved F or W. Fields, in order: J gene, D gene, V gene, CDR3 protein. D genes are given only for firm matches.

j_call: TRBJ2-5
d_call: -
v_call: TRBV10-2
cdr3_aa: CASSEWKKETQYF

j_call: TRBJ2-1
d_call: TRBD2
v_call: TRBV2
cdr3_aa: CASSVTSGVGEQFF

j_call: TRBJ1-4
d_call: TRBD1
v_call: TRBV4-2
cdr3_aa: CASSQVVDRDNEKLFF

j_call: TRBJ1-6
d_call: -
v_call: TRBV10-1
cdr3_aa: CASSEAGVSSPLHF

j_call: TRBJ2-2
d_call: TRBD1
v_call: TRBV3-1
cdr3_aa: CASSPRQGPGELFF

j_call: TRBJ2-2
d_call: -
v_call: TRBV5-1
cdr3_aa: CASSLAGRDTGELFF

j_call: TRBJ1-1
d_call: -
v_call: TRBV6-5
cdr3_aa: CASSYAPQGVNTEAFF

j_call: TRBJ2-2
d_call: -
v_call: TRBV7-6
cdr3_aa: CASSLAPGQNLGELFF

j_call: TRBJ2-7
d_call: -
v_call: TRBV7-9
cdr3_aa: CASSVRDTNSYEQYF

j_call: TRBJ2-7
d_call: -
v_call: TRBV6-1
cdr3_aa: CASTTSAGLLYEQYF

j_call: TRBJ2-7
d_call: -
v_call: TRBV10-3
cdr3_aa: CAISGDYEQYF

j_call: TRBJ2-6
d_call: -
v_call: TRBV7-9
cdr3_aa: CASSRARPSDGANVLTF

j_call: TRBJ2-2
d_call: TRBD2
v_call: TRBV20-1
cdr3_aa: CSARDNLAGATGELFF

j_call: TRBJ2-5
d_call: -
v_call: TRBV9
cdr3_aa: CASSTQGGQETQYF

j_call: TRBJ2-1
d_call: TRBD1
v_call: TRBV3-1
cdr3_aa: CASTTTLQGNEQFF

j_call: TRBJ2-2
d_call: -
v_call: TRBV7-9
cdr3_aa: CASSSHRMNTGELFF

j_call: TRBJ2-2
d_call: TRBD1
v_call: TRBV11-2
cdr3_aa: CASKQGDAGELFF

j_call: TRBJ1-5
d_call: TRBD1
v_call: TRBV5-5
cdr3_aa: CASSLSSAGGRQPQHF

j_call: TRBJ2-5
d_call: TRBD1
v_call: TRBV12-3/TRBV12-4
cdr3_aa: CASSRGQGARVTQYF

j_call: TRBJ2-5
d_call: TRBD1
v_call: TRBV12-3/TRBV12-4
cdr3_aa: CASSFDRDVQETQYF

j_call: TRBJ2-7
d_call: -
v_call: TRBV12-3/TRBV12-4
cdr3_aa: CASSLALWGRNSYEQYF

j_call: TRBJ1-1
d_call: -
v_call: TRBV27
cdr3_aa: CASSLQRPGTEAFF

j_call: TRBJ2-3
d_call: -
v_call: TRBV3-1
cdr3_aa: CASSQDIGAGTSRNTQYF

j_call: TRBJ2-1
d_call: TRBD2
v_call: TRBV12-3/TRBV12-4
cdr3_aa: CASSFGVSGGADNEQFF

j_call: TRBJ2-5
d_call: -
v_call: TRBV6-5
cdr3_aa: CASSFSWRVQETQYF

j_call: TRBJ2-5
d_call: -
v_call: TRBV11-3
cdr3_aa: CASSLDRTSGETQYF

j_call: TRBJ2-2
d_call: -
v_call: TRBV5-1
cdr3_aa: CASSPIGSGTGELFF

j_call: TRBJ1-2
d_call: -
v_call: TRBV25-1
cdr3_aa: CASSEIGRGGSGYTF

j_call: TRBJ2-5
d_call: -
v_call: TRBV7-3
cdr3_aa: CASSLGAGSANQETQYF

j_call: TRBJ2-3
d_call: TRBD1
v_call: TRBV3-1
cdr3_aa: CASSQTGQDTQYF

j_call: TRBJ2-1
d_call: -
v_call: TRBV18
cdr3_aa: CASSLSPNNNEQFF

j_call: TRBJ2-1
d_call: TRBD2
v_call: TRBV5-1
cdr3_aa: CASSLDSGVAYNEQFF

j_call: TRBJ2-1
d_call: TRBD1
v_call: TRBV11-1
cdr3_aa: CASSPFRSGTGGPPDEQFF

j_call: TRBJ2-1
d_call: TRBD2
v_call: TRBV11-1
cdr3_aa: CASSSTLASGKSSYNEQFF

j_call: TRBJ2-4
d_call: -
v_call: TRBV7-2
cdr3_aa: CASSSSPGVAKNIQYF

j_call: TRBJ2-2
d_call: -
v_call: TRBV7-9
cdr3_aa: CASEDRTGELFF

j_call: TRBJ2-7
d_call: -
v_call: TRBV10-3
cdr3_aa: CAISESTAATSYEQYF

j_call: TRBJ1-2
d_call: -
v_call: TRBV5-1
cdr3_aa: CASSGGTGSGYTF

j_call: TRBJ1-1
d_call: -
v_call: TRBV2
cdr3_aa: CASGSGLEAFF

j_call: TRBJ2-5
d_call: -
v_call: TRBV5-1
cdr3_aa: CASSSTSWTANQETQYF

j_call: TRBJ1-5
d_call: TRBD1
v_call: TRBV5-1
cdr3_aa: CASSLAGGQPQHF

j_call: TRBJ1-5
d_call: -
v_call: TRBV6-2/TRBV6-3
cdr3_aa: CASSLLGQPQHF

j_call: TRBJ2-6
d_call: TRBD1
v_call: TRBV5-1
cdr3_aa: CASSLRGRLEFSGANVLTF

j_call: TRBJ2-6
d_call: TRBD1
v_call: TRBV27
cdr3_aa: CASSPPPGQSALSGANVLTF

j_call: TRBJ2-7
d_call: TRBD1
v_call: TRBV3-1
cdr3_aa: CASSPSGQVTYEQYF

j_call: TRBJ2-1
d_call: TRBD1
v_call: TRBV6-5
cdr3_aa: CASSPGTGRYNEQFF

j_call: TRBJ1-6
d_call: -
v_call: TRBV5-1
cdr3_aa: CASSLAEGSPLHF

j_call: TRBJ2-3
d_call: -
v_call: TRBV2
cdr3_aa: CASSEQGPTDTQYF

j_call: TRBJ2-2
d_call: -
v_call: TRBV20-1
cdr3_aa: CSARAQQPTGELFF

j_call: TRBJ1-3
d_call: TRBD1
v_call: TRBV4-1
cdr3_aa: CASSPGQLSGNTIYF

j_call: TRBJ2-7
d_call: -
v_call: TRBV29-1
cdr3_aa: CSVESAYEQYF

j_call: TRBJ1-4
d_call: -
v_call: TRBV7-6
cdr3_aa: CASSPSTEIFATNEKLFF

j_call: TRBJ2-2
d_call: -
v_call: TRBV4-1
cdr3_aa: CASSQIPFGGVNTGELFF

j_call: TRBJ2-3
d_call: -
v_call: TRBV7-9
cdr3_aa: CASSLPGLTDTQYF

j_call: TRBJ2-6
d_call: -
v_call: TRBV29-1
cdr3_aa: CSVDPGRPSGANVLTF

j_call: TRBJ2-3
d_call: -
v_call: TRBV5-1
cdr3_aa: CASSFSEEQKTQYF

j_call: TRBJ2-5
d_call: -
v_call: TRBV29-1
cdr3_aa: CSVDKETQYF